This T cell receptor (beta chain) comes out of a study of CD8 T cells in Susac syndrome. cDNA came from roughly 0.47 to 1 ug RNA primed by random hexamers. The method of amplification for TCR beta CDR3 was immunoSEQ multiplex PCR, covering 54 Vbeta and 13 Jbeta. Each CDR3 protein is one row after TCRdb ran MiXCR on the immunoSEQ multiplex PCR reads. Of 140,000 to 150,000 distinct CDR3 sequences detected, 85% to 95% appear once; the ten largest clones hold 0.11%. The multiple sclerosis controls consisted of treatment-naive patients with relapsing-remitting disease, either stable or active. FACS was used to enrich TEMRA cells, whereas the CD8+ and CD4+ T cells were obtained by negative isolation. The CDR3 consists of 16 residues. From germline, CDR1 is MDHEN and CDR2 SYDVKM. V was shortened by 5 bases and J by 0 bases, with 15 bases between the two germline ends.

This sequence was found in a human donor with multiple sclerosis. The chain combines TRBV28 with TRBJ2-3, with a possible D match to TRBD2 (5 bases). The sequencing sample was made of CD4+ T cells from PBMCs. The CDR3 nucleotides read TGTGCCAGCAGTCCGAGGAGGCCCCCGAGCACAGATACGCAGTATTTT. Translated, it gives CASSPRRPPSTDTQYF.